These 9 T cell receptor beta chains were all obtained from the same sample, sequenced in a study of CD4+ T cells in melanoma. Generated by immunoSEQ multiplex PCR, the TCRdb table keeps only in-frame clones and is missing some. The data contain 17,000 or so clones, roughly 80% of them singletons. Specimen: cells from a culture (not recorded whether cultured in vitro). These receptors originate from a human donor with melanoma.

This chain links TRBV5-4 with TRBJ1-2; 7 nucleotides agree with TRBD1. The germline CDR1 and CDR2 sequences are SGHNT and YYREEE (reference sequence). The CDR3 runs 14 residues. V was clipped by 4 bases and J by 8 bases; unmatched bases: 11. The CDR3 region has the DNA TGTGCCAGCAGCGCCGGGACAGCAATCTGGGGCTACACCTTC. The encoded protein is CASSAGTAIWGYTF.

This rearrangement joins TRBV5-1 to TRBJ1-2; D is perhaps TRBD1 (5 bases). The CDR3 has 16 amino acids. Between the trimmed V and J ends, which lost 0 bases and 8 bases, there was a span of 20 bases. Per germline, CDR1 SGHRS and CDR2 YFSETQ. The CDR3 sequence: CASSLVQAPGGGGYTF. The CDR3 coding sequence is TGCGCCAGCAGCTTGGTGCAGGCCCCGGGCGGGGGGGGCTACACCTTC.

The rearrangement links TRBV5-1 to TRBJ1-3; TRBD1 matches at 9 bases. This CDR3 comprises 15 residues. Germline values: CDR1 SGHRS, CDR2 YFSETQ. The trim removed 1 base at V and 4 bases at J, leaving 3 bases unmatched. CDR3 sequence reads: CASSLTGGTGNTIYF. CDR3 sequence (DNA): TGCGCCAGCAGCTTGACAGGGGGCACGGGAAACACCATATATTTT.

The chain employs TRBV27 and TRBJ2-5; TRBD2 aligns across 8 bases. Trimming removed 3 bases from V and 4 bases from J; junction bases left unmatched: 7. Per germline, CDR1 MNHEY and CDR2 SMNVEV (reference sequence). This CDR3 comprises 15 residues. The CDR3 loop reads CASSFRRGAGETQYF. CDR3 in DNA: TGTGCCAGCAGTTTCAGGCGGGGGGCAGGAGAGACCCAGTACTTC.

This clone was observed a single time. The chain links TRBV4-2 to TRBJ1-2, with D uncertain. The CDR3 loop spans 13 amino acids. The ends were cut back, 1 base at V and 4 bases at J, with 7 bases in the middle. Germline V gene data show CDR1 as LGHNA and CDR2 as YNFKEQ. The chain's CDR3 is CASSQAGGYGYTF. Written as DNA, the CDR3 is TGTGCCAGCAGCCAAGCGGGAGGCTATGGCTACACCTTC.

V and J are TRBV4-1 and TRBJ1-6; TRBD1 might be the D (5 bases). The CDR3 sequence is 16 residues long. Germline-derived CDR1 and CDR2 are MGHRA and YSYEKL. V lost 0 bases to trimming and J lost 6 bases, with 12 bases between them. CDR3 DNA sequence: TGCGCCAGCAGCCAAGAGTTCGGGGCTACTAATTCACCCCTCCACTTT. As protein: CASSQEFGATNSPLHF.

The chain carries TRBV11-1 and TRBJ2-7; D is possibly TRBD1 (5 bases). With 5 bases removed from V and 3 bases from J, the gap between germline ends came to 11 bases. In germline, CDR1 is SGHAT, CDR2 FQDESV (reference sequence). This CDR3 has 13 amino acids. The CDR3 DNA is TGTGCCAGCAGCCTTAACAGGCTCTACGAGCAGTACTTC. Encoded protein: CASSLNRLYEQYF.

The rearrangement joins TRBV27 to TRBJ2-3; D is perhaps TRBD1 or TRBD2 (6 bases each). The CDR3 has 15 residues. Trimming took off 0 bases at V and 7 bases at J, with 14 bases between the two ends. The germline gives CDR1 MNHEY, CDR2 SMNVEV (reference sequence). The CDR3 bases are TGTGCCAGCAGTTTATCGCCCACAGGGAGGCATACGCAGTATTTT. Encoded protein: CASSLSPTGRHTQYF.

The J gene is TRBJ2-5, the V gene TRBV21-1; the table gives TRBD1 as D, unverified against the DNA. TRBV21-1 is deemed a pseudogene. This CDR3 comprises 16 residues. This CDR3 is CASSNIVAGGRETQYF. The DNA for the CDR3 is TGTGCCAGCAGCAATATTGTCGCAGGGGGGCGGGAGACCCAGTACTTC.